This T cell receptor (beta chain) was captured in a study of blood T cells in healthy people across ages. Findings of the study overall: There was a strong correlation between TCR beta diversity and naive T cell percentage. Nothing was known about donor CMV status, and this possibly confounded expanded clonotype changes.

Donors each provided approximately 9.6 milliliters of peripheral blood. The CDR3 covers 13 residues. The V and J ends lost 7 bases and 1 base respectively, with 13 bases between them. The V gene's germline CDR1 is SQVTM and CDR2 ANQGSEA. This clonotype was counted a few times. Its target is unknown. Sample-barcoded 5' priming and a J-beta primer mix drove a second PCR of about 7 to 11 cycles. Each CDR3 protein gets one entry after TCRdb re-called the 5' RACE reads with MiXCR. Of approximately 700,000 distinct CDR3 sequences listed, roughly 32% were seen once; the top ten hold just over 15%. Input material: blood. J is TRBJ1-1 and V is TRBV29-1; no reliable D call. The receptor was derived from a woman over 75 in good health. The CDR3 sequence is CSAGSLGNTEAFF. CDR3 in DNA: TGCAGCGCTGGAAGTTTGGGGAACACTGAAGCTTTCTTT.